This is a list of T cell receptor beta chains from one sample in a study of follicular helper T cells after annual influenza vaccination. Some clones are missing from TCRdb's copy, which holds only in-frame ones; the method was immunoSEQ multiplex PCR. The table lists 25,000 to 35,000 clones, roughly 80% of them singletons. Sequencing was performed on CXCR5+ CD38- circulating T follicular helper cells from blood, taken on the day of influenza vaccination. Receptors were obtained from an adult who received the influenza vaccine. The CDR3 runs from the conserved cysteine through the conserved F or W. Clone sizes are given selectively: once, few, many, or a class where the clone is expanded.

TRBJ2-7,TRBV6-5,-,CASSVRQGGYEQYF
TRBJ2-1,TRBV27,-,CASGGPERNEQFF
TRBJ2-5,TRBV2,-,CASSEGQPGETQYF
TRBJ1-1,TRBV6-1,-,CASSDKANTEAFF
TRBJ1-4,TRBV18,-,CASSPVRRNEKLFF
TRBJ2-2,TRBV27,-,CASSLGGTGVGELFF
TRBJ1-4,TRBV23-1,-,CASSQSTFGQGAHEKLFF
TRBJ1-3,TRBV9,-,CASRGASGNTIYF
TRBJ1-6,TRBV30,-,CAWSSGGQGASPLHF
TRBJ1-4,TRBV2,-,CASRYTRGQNEKLFF
TRBJ1-3,TRBV5-1,-,CASSLEAVGNTIYF
TRBJ1-2,TRBV9,-,CASKKSIGRGDYGYTF
TRBJ1-6,TRBV2,-,CASRGGALGDSPLHF
TRBJ2-1,TRBV4-2,-,CASSSRTSGSYNEQFF
TRBJ2-1,TRBV10-3,once,CAYSAASGVNNEQFF
TRBJ1-5,TRBV19,-,CASKPGGGEPQHF
TRBJ2-1,TRBV29-1,-,CNLWTGLEQFF
TRBJ1-1,TRBV7-9,-,CASSMDRVSNTEAFF
TRBJ1-5,TRBV15,-,CATSIGQEGNQPQHF
TRBJ2-3,TRBV30,few,CAWRTSGGDTQYF
TRBJ2-1,TRBV11-1,-,CASSLPGQRYNEQFF
TRBJ1-1,TRBV6-1,-,CASSEDPGGETEAFF
TRBJ2-7,TRBV5-6,-,CASSTGGGTYEQYF
TRBJ1-1,TRBV10-3,-,CAISGGQGMGAFF
TRBJ1-5,TRBV6-1,-,CASSQGAEGPQHF
TRBJ2-4,TRBV6-5,-,CASSSSSGEYIQYF
TRBJ1-2,TRBV6-1,-,CASSVQNNYGYTF
TRBJ2-2,TRBV5-1,-,CASSRGAYGAGELFF
TRBJ1-2,TRBV20-1,-,CSAFQGDGYTF
TRBJ1-1,TRBV19,few,CASSMGQGRRNTEAFF
TRBJ1-2,TRBV7-8,-,CASSFGQGLGYTF
TRBJ2-5,TRBV19,-,CASSMEVRETQYF
TRBJ2-1,TRBV29-1,-,CSVSVNNEQFF
TRBJ1-5,TRBV19,-,CASSGGHRVGNQPQHF
TRBJ1-3,TRBV30,-,CAWARENTIYF
TRBJ2-5,TRBV6-5,-,CASSFLAGVQTQYF
TRBJ2-7,TRBV2,-,CASSADTDPAGYEQYF
TRBJ2-5,TRBV29-1,-,CSVDRPRGGQETQYF
TRBJ2-1,TRBV2,-,CASSDPLAGPWFF
TRBJ2-7,TRBV27,-,CASSQTGYYEQYF
TRBJ2-5,TRBV5-1,-,CASSLGLSEKETQYF
TRBJ2-7,TRBV6-6,-,CASSRDSKEQYF
TRBJ2-5,TRBV28,-,CASSLEETQYF
TRBJ1-1,TRBV6-6,-,CASSTWTGDTEAFF
TRBJ1-2,TRBV30,-,CAWGTGANSGGYTF
TRBJ1-1,TRBV6-1,-,CASSVQGNTEAFF
TRBJ1-5,TRBV2,-,CASSLHRNQPQHF
TRBJ2-3,TRBV18,once,CASSPKLAGGNTQYF
TRBJ1-5,TRBV6-1,-,CASRIGTGRWQPQHF
TRBJ2-7,TRBV6-1,-,CASRDRGSSYEQYF
TRBJ1-2,TRBV10-2,-,CASFDRGLGYGYTF
TRBJ1-4,TRBV5-1,-,CASRPGDAGEKLFF